The rows below give T cell receptor beta chains drawn from one sample of a study of spatial heterogeneity in lung cancer. TCRdb fed the 5' RACE reads into MiXCR, producing one record per CDR3 protein. The sample records 39,000 or so distinct CDR3 sequences, 6.5% to 8.5% being singletons. The sequencing here drew on PBMCs, taken at surgery. The receptor set was obtained from a male donor with early-stage non-small cell lung cancer. Each CDR3 is given with its conserved first and last residue. The order of the fields is V gene, D gene, J gene, CDR3 protein. The D gene is left open where the match is weak.

v_call: TRBV20-1
d_call: TRBD1
j_call: TRBJ1-1
cdr3_aa: CSAPQGADTEAFF

v_call: TRBV18
d_call: NA
j_call: TRBJ2-3
cdr3_aa: CASSGEDLNRYF

v_call: TRBV6-5
d_call: NA
j_call: TRBJ1-1
cdr3_aa: CASSYSRITGATEAFF

v_call: TRBV6-1
d_call: NA
j_call: TRBJ1-3
cdr3_aa: CASSEALPAWGNTIYF

v_call: TRBV7-9
d_call: NA
j_call: TRBJ1-1
cdr3_aa: CASSLDTARTEAFF

v_call: TRBV2
d_call: TRBD2
j_call: TRBJ2-3
cdr3_aa: CASSPRGRGNPDTQYF

v_call: TRBV7-9
d_call: NA
j_call: TRBJ1-2
cdr3_aa: CASNREANYGYTF

v_call: TRBV20-1
d_call: NA
j_call: TRBJ2-7
cdr3_aa: CSAIGQPGYEQYF

v_call: TRBV30
d_call: TRBD2
j_call: TRBJ2-1
cdr3_aa: CAWRISGSYNEQFF

v_call: TRBV10-3
d_call: NA
j_call: TRBJ2-7
cdr3_aa: CAISDFTGASSYEQYF

v_call: TRBV9
d_call: TRBD2
j_call: TRBJ2-2
cdr3_aa: CASSVGLAGLLQNTGELFF

v_call: TRBV2
d_call: NA
j_call: TRBJ2-7
cdr3_aa: CASSYGAGQNYEQYF

v_call: TRBV11-1
d_call: TRBD2
j_call: TRBJ2-7
cdr3_aa: CASSLREGSLGHEQYF

v_call: TRBV29-1
d_call: NA
j_call: TRBJ2-1
cdr3_aa: CSVVEGPWDYNEQFF

v_call: TRBV4-1
d_call: NA
j_call: TRBJ1-1
cdr3_aa: CASSQGEGVNTEAFF

v_call: TRBV30
d_call: NA
j_call: TRBJ1-4
cdr3_aa: CAWSVLRENEKLFF

v_call: TRBV7-2
d_call: NA
j_call: TRBJ1-1
cdr3_aa: CASSLVRAGTGF

v_call: TRBV7-3
d_call: NA
j_call: TRBJ1-1
cdr3_aa: CASSLTANTEAFF

v_call: TRBV11-2
d_call: NA
j_call: TRBJ2-5
cdr3_aa: CASSFWGNRLQETQYF

v_call: TRBV20-1
d_call: NA
j_call: TRBJ2-3
cdr3_aa: CSARTLAISTDTQYF

v_call: TRBV5-6
d_call: TRBD1
j_call: TRBJ1-5
cdr3_aa: CASSLRRTGGYGDQPQHF

v_call: TRBV5-1
d_call: NA
j_call: TRBJ2-1
cdr3_aa: CASRPPDSISYNEQFF

v_call: TRBV7-2
d_call: NA
j_call: TRBJ2-5
cdr3_aa: CASSPEIRQKETQYF

v_call: TRBV6-5
d_call: TRBD1
j_call: TRBJ1-6
cdr3_aa: CASRGGGFYNSPLHF

v_call: TRBV4-3
d_call: TRBD2
j_call: TRBJ2-2
cdr3_aa: CASSQELAGRSNTGELFF

v_call: TRBV7-7
d_call: TRBD1
j_call: TRBJ2-3
cdr3_aa: CASSPLTGGGTDTQYF